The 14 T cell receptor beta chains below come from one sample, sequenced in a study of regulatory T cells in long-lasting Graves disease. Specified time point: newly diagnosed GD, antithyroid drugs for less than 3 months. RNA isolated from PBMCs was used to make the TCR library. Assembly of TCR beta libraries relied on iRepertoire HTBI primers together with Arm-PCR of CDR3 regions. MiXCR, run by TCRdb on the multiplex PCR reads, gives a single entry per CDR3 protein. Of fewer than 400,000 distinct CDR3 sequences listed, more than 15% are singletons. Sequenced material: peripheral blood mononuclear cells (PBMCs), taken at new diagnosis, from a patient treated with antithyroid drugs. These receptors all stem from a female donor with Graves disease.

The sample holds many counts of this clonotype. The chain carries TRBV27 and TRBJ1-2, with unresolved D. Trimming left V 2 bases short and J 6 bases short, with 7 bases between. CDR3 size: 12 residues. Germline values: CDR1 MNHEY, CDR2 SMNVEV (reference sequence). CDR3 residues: CASSLKGNGYTF. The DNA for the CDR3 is TGTGCCAGCAGTTTAAAAGGGAATGGCTACACCTTC.

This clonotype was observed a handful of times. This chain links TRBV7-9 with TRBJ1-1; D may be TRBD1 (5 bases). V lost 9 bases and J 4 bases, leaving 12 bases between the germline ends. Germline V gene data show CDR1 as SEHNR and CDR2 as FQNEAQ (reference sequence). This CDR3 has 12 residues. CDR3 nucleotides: TGTGCCAGGGGACGGATAAGCACTGAAGCTTTCTTT. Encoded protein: CARGRISTEAFF.

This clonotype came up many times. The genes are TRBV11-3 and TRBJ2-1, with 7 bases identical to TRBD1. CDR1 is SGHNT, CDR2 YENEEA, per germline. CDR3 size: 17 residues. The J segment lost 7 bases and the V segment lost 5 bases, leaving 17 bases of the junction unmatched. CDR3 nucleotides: TGTGCCAGCAGCCCTTCCTACGGACAGGTGATGGAAAATGAGCAGTTCTTC. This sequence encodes CASSPSYGQVMENEQFF.

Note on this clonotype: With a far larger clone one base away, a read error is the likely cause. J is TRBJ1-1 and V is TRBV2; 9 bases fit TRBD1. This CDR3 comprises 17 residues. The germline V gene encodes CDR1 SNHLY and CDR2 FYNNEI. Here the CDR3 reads CASSDLPGQGKHTKAFF. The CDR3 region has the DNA TGTGCCAGCAGTGACCTACCGGGACAGGGAAAGCACACTAAAGCTTTCTTT.

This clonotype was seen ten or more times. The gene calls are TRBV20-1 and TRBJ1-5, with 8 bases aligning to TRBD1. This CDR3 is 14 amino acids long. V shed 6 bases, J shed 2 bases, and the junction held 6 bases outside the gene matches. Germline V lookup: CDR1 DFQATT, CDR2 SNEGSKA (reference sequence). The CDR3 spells CSAETGVGNQPQHF. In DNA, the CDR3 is TGCAGTGCAGAGACAGGGGTGGGCAATCAGCCCCAGCATTTT.

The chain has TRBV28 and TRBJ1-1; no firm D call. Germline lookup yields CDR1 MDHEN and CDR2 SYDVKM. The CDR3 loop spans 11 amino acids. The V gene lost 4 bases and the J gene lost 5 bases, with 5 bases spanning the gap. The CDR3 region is CASSWKTEAFF. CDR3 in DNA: TGTGCCAGCAGTTGGAAGACTGAAGCTTTCTTT.

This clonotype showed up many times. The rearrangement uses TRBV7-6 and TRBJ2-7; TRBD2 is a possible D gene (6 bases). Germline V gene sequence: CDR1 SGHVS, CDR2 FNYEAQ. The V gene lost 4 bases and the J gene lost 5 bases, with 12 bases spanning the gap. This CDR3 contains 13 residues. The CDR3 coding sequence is TGTGCCAGCAGCTCTGGAGGGGTTGACGAGCAGTACTTC. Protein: CASSSGGVDEQYF.

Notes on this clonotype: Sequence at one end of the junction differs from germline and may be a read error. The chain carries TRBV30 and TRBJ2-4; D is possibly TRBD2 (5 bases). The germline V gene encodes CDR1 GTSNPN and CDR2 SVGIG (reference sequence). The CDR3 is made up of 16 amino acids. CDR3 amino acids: CAWNSDGALAENIQYF. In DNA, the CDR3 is TGTGCCTGGAACTCCGACGGAGCGCTAGCCGAAAACATTCAGTACTTC.

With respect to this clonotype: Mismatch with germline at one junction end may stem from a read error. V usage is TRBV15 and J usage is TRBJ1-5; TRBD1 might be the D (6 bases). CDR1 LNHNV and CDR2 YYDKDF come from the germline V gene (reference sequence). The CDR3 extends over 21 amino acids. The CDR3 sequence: CATSRDLGSVGTTYSKQPQHF. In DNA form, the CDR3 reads TGTGCCACCAGCAGAGATCTTGGGAGCGTTGGGACAACATATAGCAAACAGCCCCAGCATTTT.

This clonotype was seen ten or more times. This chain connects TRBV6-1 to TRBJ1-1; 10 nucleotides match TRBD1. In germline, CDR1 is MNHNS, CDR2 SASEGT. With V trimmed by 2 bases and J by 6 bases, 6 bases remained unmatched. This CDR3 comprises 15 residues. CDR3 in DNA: TGTGCCAGCAGTGAACCGGACAGGGGGTCTTCTGAAGCTTTCTTT. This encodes CASSEPDRGSSEAFF.

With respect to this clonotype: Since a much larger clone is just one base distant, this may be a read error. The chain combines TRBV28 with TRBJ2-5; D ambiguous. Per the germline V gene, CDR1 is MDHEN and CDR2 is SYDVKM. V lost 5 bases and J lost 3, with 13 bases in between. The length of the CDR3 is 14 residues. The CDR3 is CASSMPTPKETQYF. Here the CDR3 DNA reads TGTGCCAGCAGTATGCCTACGCCGAAAGAGACCCAGTACTTC.

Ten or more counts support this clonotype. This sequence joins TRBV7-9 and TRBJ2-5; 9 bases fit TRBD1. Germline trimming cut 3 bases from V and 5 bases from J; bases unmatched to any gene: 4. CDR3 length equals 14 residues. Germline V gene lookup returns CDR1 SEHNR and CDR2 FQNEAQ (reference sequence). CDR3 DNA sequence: TGTGCCAGCAGCTTGGACAGGGGCGAGGAGACCCAGTACTTC. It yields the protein CASSLDRGEETQYF.

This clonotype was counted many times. The CDR3 loop reads CASRTGTSGRNDEQFF. In DNA, the CDR3 is TGTGCCAGCAGAACCGGGACTAGCGGAAGGAACGATGAGCAGTTCTTC. The chain uses TRBV2 and TRBJ2-1, with 11 bases lining up with TRBD2. V was clipped by 6 bases and J by 8 bases; unmatched bases: 12. The CDR3 has 16 amino acids. Germline loops: CDR1 SNHLY, CDR2 FYNNEI. Using reference TRBV2 and TRBJ2-1 for the parts outside the CDR3, the full variable domain is EPEVTQTPSHQVTQMGQEVILRCVPISNHLYFYWYRQILGQKVEFLVSFYNNEISEKSEIFDDQFSVERPDGSNFTLKIRSTKLEDSAMYFCASRTGTSGRNDEQFFGPGTRLTVL.

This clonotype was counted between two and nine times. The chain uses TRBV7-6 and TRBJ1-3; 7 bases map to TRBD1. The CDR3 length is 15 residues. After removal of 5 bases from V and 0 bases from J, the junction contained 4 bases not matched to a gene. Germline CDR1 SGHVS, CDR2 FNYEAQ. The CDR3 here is CASSVGTDSGNTIYF. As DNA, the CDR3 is TGTGCCAGCAGCGTAGGGACAGACTCTGGAAACACCATATATTTT.